This T cell receptor (beta chain) comes out of a study of technical replicates of blood from four donors. V dropped 6 bases and J dropped 4 bases, with 11 bases sitting between them. The length of the CDR3 is 14 residues. Germline V gene data show CDR1 as SGHRS and CDR2 as YFSETQ. Clones were sequenced by immunoSEQ multiplex PCR, and TCRdb holds only the in-frame ones, with some missing. Among under 65,000 clones listed, less than 90% were seen once. The receptor was derived from a human donor in good health. Some clones in this sample may be carry-over from other donors' samples. Source material: PBMCs. This chain links TRBV5-1 with TRBJ2-6; D is possibly TRBD1 (6 bases). The CDR3, as DNA: TGCGCCAGCACCAGGGGCGACGGGGCCAACGTCCTGACTTTC. This translates into CASTRGDGANVLTF.